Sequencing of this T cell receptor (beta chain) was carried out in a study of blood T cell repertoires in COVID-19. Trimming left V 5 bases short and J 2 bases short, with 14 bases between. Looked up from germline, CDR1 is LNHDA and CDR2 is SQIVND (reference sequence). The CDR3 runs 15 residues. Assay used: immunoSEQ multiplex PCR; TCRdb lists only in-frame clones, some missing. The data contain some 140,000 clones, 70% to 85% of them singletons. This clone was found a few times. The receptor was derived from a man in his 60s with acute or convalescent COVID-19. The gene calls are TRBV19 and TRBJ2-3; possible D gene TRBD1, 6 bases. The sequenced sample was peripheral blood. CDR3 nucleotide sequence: TGTGCCAGTAGTCCGGGACACCCAATCACAGATACGCAGTATTTT. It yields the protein CASSPGHPITDTQYF.